These 9 T cell receptor beta chains share one sample of origin, sequenced in a study of regulatory dendritic cells for organ transplantation. Data came from immunoSEQ multiplex PCR; TCRdb stores just in-frame clones and leaves some out. This table has 15,000 to 20,000 clones, less than 85% appearing once. These receptors' targets are unknown. Sorted T cells were CFSE-labeled and cultured four to five days with allogeneic regulatory or mature dendritic cells at 1:10. Specimen: memory CD4+ T cells from blood cultured with regulatory dendritic cells. Specified subset: CD45RO+ memory T cells. The receptors shown here come from a human donor in good health.

The genes are TRBV5-6 and TRBJ2-7; a possible D gene is TRBD2 (7 bases). CDR3 size: 17 residues. V was trimmed by 2 bases and J by 0 bases, leaving 18 bases between them. The germline V gene encodes CDR1 SGHDT and CDR2 YYEEEE. CDR3 amino acids: CASSLVARGASSYEQYF. The DNA of the CDR3 is TGTGCCAGCAGCTTAGTCGCTCGGGGGGCCTCCTCCTACGAGCAGTACTTC.

The gene calls are TRBV7-9 and TRBJ2-3; D might be TRBD1 or TRBD2, each matching 5 bases. CDR1 is SEHNR, CDR2 FQNEAQ, per germline (reference sequence). The CDR3 runs 13 residues. Trimming shortened V by 4 bases and J by 6 bases, and 11 bases separated the two germline ends. CDR3: CASSSRGPDTQYF. DNA for the CDR3: TGTGCCAGCAGCTCCCGGGGACCGGATACGCAGTATTTT.

The J gene is TRBJ2-3, the V gene TRBV19; possible D gene TRBD1, 6 bases. V was shortened by 3 bases and J by 0 bases, with 13 bases between the two germline ends. The CDR3 is 16 residues long. Germline loops: CDR1 LNHDA, CDR2 SQIVND (reference sequence). The CDR3 nucleotides read TGTGCCAGTAGTATTGTTGGGGGCTATAGCACAGATACGCAGTATTTT. This codes for CASSIVGGYSTDTQYF. Variable domain in full (rest from reference TRBV19 and TRBJ2-3): DGGITQSPKYLFRKEGQNVTLSCEQNLNHDAMYWYRQDPGQGLRLIYYSQIVNDFQKGDIAEGYSVSREKKESFPLTVTSAQKNPTAFYLCASSIVGGYSTDTQYFGPGTRLTVL.

V usage is TRBV9 and J usage is TRBJ1-3; D uncertain. Germline V gene lookup returns CDR1 SGDLS and CDR2 YYNGEE. The V end was cut by 3 bases, the J end by 0 bases, with 7 bases between. There are 14 residues in the CDR3. The CDR3 coding sequence is TGTGCCAGCAGCGGCGTCAGCTCTGGAAACACCATATATTTT. Protein product: CASSGVSSGNTIYF. Full variable domain (outside the CDR3, taken from reference TRBV9 and TRBJ1-3): DSGVTQTPKHLITATGQRVTLRCSPRSGDLSVYWYQQSLDQGLQFLIQYYNGEERAKGNILERFSAQQFPDLHSELNLSSLELGDSALYFCASSGVSSGNTIYFGEGSWLTVV.

The J gene is TRBJ1-6, the V gene TRBV7-9; D not resolved. Germline CDR1 and CDR2: SEHNR and FQNEAQ (reference sequence). Trimming took off 3 bases at V and 6 bases at J, with 6 bases between the two ends. The length of the CDR3 is 13 residues. The CDR3 DNA reads as TGTGCCAGCAGCTTGGCAGTTAATTCACCCCTCCACTTT. Amino acids: CASSLAVNSPLHF.

There are a few counts of this clone. The rearrangement links TRBV5-5 to TRBJ1-6; TRBD1 agrees at 10 bases. The CDR3 consists of 14 residues. V trimming: 3 bases; J trimming: 7 bases; junction bases outside the gene matches: 1. Germline V CDR1 and CDR2: SGHKS, YYEKEE (reference sequence). The CDR3 nucleotides are TGTGCCAGCAGCTGGGACAGGGGAAATTCACCCCTCCACTTT. Translation gives CASSWDRGNSPLHF.

Note on this clone: The germline gene is not matched at one end of the junction; a read error may be the cause. The CDR3: CASSPNSGGSQETRYF. The CDR3 region has the DNA TGTGCCAGCAGCCCCAATAGCGGGGGGAGTCAGGAGACCCGGTACTTC. The chain links TRBV5-6 to TRBJ2-5, with 10 bases aligning to TRBD2. This CDR3 contains 16 residues. From germline, CDR1 is SGHDT and CDR2 YYEEEE. The full variable domain, completed using reference TRBV5-6 and TRBJ2-5, is DAGVTQSPTHLIKTRGQQVTLRCSPKSGHDTVSWYQQALGQGPQFIFQYYEEEERQRGNFPDRFSGHQFPNYSSELNVNALLLGDSALYLCASSPNSGGSQETRYFGPGTRLLVL.

V and J are TRBV11-2 and TRBJ1-1; D possibly corresponds to TRBD1 (6 bases). V was trimmed by 1 base and J by 10 bases, leaving 13 bases between them. The CDR3 sequence is 13 residues long. CDR1 and CDR2 from the germline V gene are SGHAT and FQNNGV. The CDR3 here is CASSLGSTGIAFF. CDR3 in DNA: TGTGCCAGCAGCTTAGGGTCCACAGGGATAGCTTTCTTT.

V is TRBV10-2 and J is TRBJ1-6; no clear D gene. Trimming removed 7 bases from V and 3 bases from J, with 10 bases in between. The CDR3 extends over 14 amino acids. Germline-derived CDR1 and CDR2 are WSHSY and SAAADI. The CDR3 sequence is CASNSGNYNSPLHF. The CDR3 bases are TGCGCCAGCAACTCAGGAAACTATAATTCACCCCTCCACTTT.